The rows below give T cell receptor beta chains drawn from one sample of a study of cytomegalovirus exposure and HLA in healthy donors. Some clones are missing from TCRdb's copy, which holds only in-frame ones; the method was immunoSEQ multiplex PCR. The profile covers around 160,000 clones, with around three quarters appearing a single time and 0.9% to 1.1% taken by the ten largest. Sample: PBMCs. Receptor source: a woman in her thirties or forties in good health and CMV-seronegative. Both conserved end residues are part of each CDR3. Each record gives: clone size, V gene, J gene, D gene, CDR3 DNA, CDR3 protein. A D gene is named only where the DNA matches it firmly. Clone sizes are given selectively: once, few, many, or a class where the clone is expanded.

abundance: .
v_gene: TRBV19
j_gene: TRBJ2-2
d_gene: .
CDR3nt: TGTGCCAGTAGTATCATAGCAGGGTTTAACACCGGGGAGCTGTTTTTT
CDR3aa: CASSIIAGFNTGELFF

abundance: .
v_gene: TRBV5-6
j_gene: TRBJ1-2
d_gene: TRBD1
CDR3nt: TGTGCCAGCACCGGGGACAGCCTCAACTATGGCTACACCTTC
CDR3aa: CASTGDSLNYGYTF

abundance: .
v_gene: TRBV5-1
j_gene: TRBJ2-7
d_gene: .
CDR3nt: TGCGCCAGCAGCTCACCCATTTTTCGGCGGGAGGTCAGGGGGTCCTACGAGCAGTACTTC
CDR3aa: CASSSPIFRREVRGSYEQYF

abundance: .
v_gene: TRBV10-3
j_gene: TRBJ2-7
d_gene: TRBD2
CDR3nt: TGTGCCATCCGGGGGGGGCCCAGGGAGGAGCAGTACTTC
CDR3aa: CAIRGGPREEQYF

abundance: .
v_gene: TRBV28
j_gene: TRBJ1-2
d_gene: .
CDR3nt: TGTGCCAGCACCCAAGAGGCCGCGAGAGGCTACACCTTC
CDR3aa: CASTQEAARGYTF

abundance: .
v_gene: TRBV7-9
j_gene: TRBJ2-7
d_gene: TRBD1
CDR3nt: TGTGCCAGCAGCACCGGGACAGGGGCATCCTACGAGCAGTACTTC
CDR3aa: CASSTGTGASYEQYF

abundance: .
v_gene: TRBV11-3
j_gene: TRBJ2-7
d_gene: .
CDR3nt: TGTGCCAGCAGCTTATTTCTCAGACAGAGCGAGCAGTACTTC
CDR3aa: CASSLFLRQSEQYF

abundance: .
v_gene: TRBV4-1
j_gene: TRBJ1-1
d_gene: .
CDR3nt: TGCGCCAGCAGCCAAGATTTAGCGGGGTATGGTGAAGCTTTCTTT
CDR3aa: CASSQDLAGYGEAFF

abundance: few
v_gene: TRBV2
j_gene: TRBJ2-3
d_gene: TRBD2
CDR3nt: TGTGCCAGCAATTTAGCGGGAGCGGTAGATACGCAGTATTTT
CDR3aa: CASNLAGAVDTQYF

abundance: .
v_gene: TRBV7-9
j_gene: TRBJ2-1
d_gene: .
CDR3nt: TGTGCCAGCAGATCTGACCCCGAGGGGGATGAGCAGTTCTTC
CDR3aa: CASRSDPEGDEQFF

abundance: .
v_gene: TRBV27
j_gene: TRBJ1-2
d_gene: TRBD1
CDR3nt: TGTGCCAGCAGAAGTTCGGGACAGGTCTATGGCTACACCTTC
CDR3aa: CASRSSGQVYGYTF

abundance: .
v_gene: TRBV5-1
j_gene: TRBJ2-7
d_gene: TRBD2
CDR3nt: TGCGCCAGCAGCTTGGAACGGGGGGTGGGACTCTACGGGCAGTACTTC
CDR3aa: CASSLERGVGLYGQYF

abundance: .
v_gene: TRBV11-2
j_gene: TRBJ2-7
d_gene: .
CDR3nt: TGTGCCAGCAGCCGGGGTCCTCAGAGCTACGAGCAGTACTTC
CDR3aa: CASSRGPQSYEQYF

abundance: .
v_gene: TRBV19
j_gene: TRBJ2-7
d_gene: .
CDR3nt: TGTGCCAGTAGTATAGGACAGGACTACGAGCAGTACTTC
CDR3aa: CASSIGQDYEQYF

abundance: few
v_gene: TRBV5-6
j_gene: TRBJ2-5
d_gene: TRBD2
CDR3nt: TGTGCCAGCAGCTTGGTCCCCTCGGGGGGGGAGACCCAGTACTTC
CDR3aa: CASSLVPSGGETQYF

abundance: .
v_gene: TRBV5-1
j_gene: TRBJ1-1
d_gene: TRBD1
CDR3nt: TGCGCCAGCAGTTTCCGGACAGGGATCGCGGAAGCTTTCTTT
CDR3aa: CASSFRTGIAEAFF

abundance: .
v_gene: TRBV29-1
j_gene: TRBJ2-1
d_gene: .
CDR3nt: TGCAGCGTGAGGAACTCAGCGAATGAGCAGTTCTTC
CDR3aa: CSVRNSANEQFF

abundance: .
v_gene: TRBV5-4
j_gene: TRBJ2-3
d_gene: .
CDR3nt: TGTGCCAGCAGCTTCGGTGGGGGCCACACAGATACGCAGTATTTT
CDR3aa: CASSFGGGHTDTQYF

abundance: few
v_gene: TRBV7-3
j_gene: TRBJ1-2
d_gene: .
CDR3nt: TGTGCCAGCAGCCCACAGGGCAGTAACTATGGCTACACCTTC
CDR3aa: CASSPQGSNYGYTF

abundance: .
v_gene: TRBV7-9
j_gene: TRBJ2-2
d_gene: TRBD2
CDR3nt: TGTGCCAGCAGCCTGGGACTAGCGGTTGGAGGGGCCGGGGAGCTGTTTTTT
CDR3aa: CASSLGLAVGGAGELFF

abundance: .
v_gene: TRBV2
j_gene: TRBJ1-2
d_gene: .
CDR3nt: TGTGCCAGCACCTCTACCCCGCCAGGCTATGGCTACACCTTC
CDR3aa: CASTSTPPGYGYTF

abundance: .
v_gene: TRBV25-1
j_gene: TRBJ1-2
d_gene: .
CDR3nt: TGTGCCAGCAGTGAATATCGGGGGGATGGCTACACCTTC
CDR3aa: CASSEYRGDGYTF

abundance: .
v_gene: TRBV18
j_gene: TRBJ2-3
d_gene: .
CDR3nt: TGTGCCAGCTCACCACACGGGAACCCCACAGATACGCAGTATTTT
CDR3aa: CASSPHGNPTDTQYF

abundance: .
v_gene: TRBV5-1
j_gene: TRBJ2-2
d_gene: TRBD2
CDR3nt: TGCGCCAGCAGCTTGACTAGCGGGAGCGCCGGGGAGCTGTTTTTT
CDR3aa: CASSLTSGSAGELFF

abundance: few
v_gene: TRBV6-1
j_gene: TRBJ2-3
d_gene: .
CDR3nt: TGTGCCAGCAGGAAACTAGGCTACACAGATACGCAGTATTTT
CDR3aa: CASRKLGYTDTQYF

abundance: once
v_gene: TRBV7-2
j_gene: TRBJ1-1
d_gene: .
CDR3nt: TGTGCCAGCAGCCGGCTGGGGGCACAGACTGAAGCTTTCTTT
CDR3aa: CASSRLGAQTEAFF